Shown below are 32 T cell receptor beta chains from a single sample sequenced in a study of blood T cell repertoires in COVID-19. Sequenced by immunoSEQ multiplex PCR; TCRdb stores in-frame clones only, minus some. The top ten hold 6.3% of the sample, which has around 90,000 clones, approximately 92% seen once. Specimen: peripheral blood. These receptors were obtained from a woman aged 55-75 years with active COVID-19.

This chain uses TRBV18 with TRBJ2-7; maybe TRBD2 (5 bases). Trimming left V 2 bases short and J 5 bases short, with 13 bases between. Germline V gives CDR1 KGHSH, CDR2 LQKENI. The CDR3 sequence is 14 residues long. The CDR3 coding sequence is TGTGCCAGCTCACCAAATCCGGGATGGGACGAGCAGTACTTC. Protein product: CASSPNPGWDEQYF.

The V call is TRBV6-5, the J call TRBJ1-2; maybe TRBD1 (5 bases). Trimming took off 2 bases at V and 3 bases at J, with 10 bases between the two ends. The CDR3 sequence is 14 residues long. Germline V gene lookup returns CDR1 MNHEY and CDR2 SVGAGI. The DNA for the CDR3 is TGTGCCAGCAGTTACCTCCGGGGGGACTATGGCTACACCTTC. Translated, it gives CASSYLRGDYGYTF.

The rearrangement joins TRBV30 to TRBJ1-1; D ambiguous. The CDR3 covers 15 residues. With 0 bases removed from V and 0 bases from J, the gap between germline ends came to 11 bases. CDR1 and CDR2 from the germline V gene are GTSNPN and SVGIG (reference sequence). CDR3 sequence: CAWSVRGLMNTEAFF. The CDR3 bases are TGTGCCTGGAGTGTACGCGGCCTCATGAACACTGAAGCTTTCTTT.

V gene TRBV6-5 combines with J gene TRBJ1-2, with D uncertain. CDR1 MNHEY and CDR2 SVGAGI come from the germline V gene. The CDR3 contains 14 residues. V was trimmed by 5 bases and J by 7 bases, leaving 17 bases between them. In DNA, the CDR3 is TGTGCCAGCAGTCCCCCGGGGAGGGTCTTTGGCTACACCTTC. Residues: CASSPPGRVFGYTF.

CDR3 coding DNA: TGTGCCTGGAGCCAAGACAGGTCCTATGGCTACACCTTC. Protein: CAWSQDRSYGYTF. The rearrangement uses TRBV30 and TRBJ1-2; TRBD1 is a possible D gene (6 bases). Trimming pared 3 bases from V and 4 bases from J, leaving 12 bases between. This CDR3 has 13 amino acids. Germline-derived CDR1 and CDR2 are GTSNPN and SVGIG (reference sequence).

This rearrangement joins TRBV6-6 to TRBJ1-1; D is possibly TRBD1 (5 bases). Germline CDR1 MNHNY, CDR2 SVGAGI (reference sequence). The CDR3 has 14 residues. The V gene lost 6 bases and the J gene lost 1 base, with 12 bases spanning the gap. For the CDR3, the DNA is TGTGCCAGCAGCTATGTAACAGGGAACACTGAAGCTTTCTTT. Its translation is CASSYVTGNTEAFF.

V gene TRBV5-1 combines with J gene TRBJ2-7; 8 nucleotides align to TRBD2. Looked up from germline, CDR1 is SGHRS and CDR2 is YFSETQ. The V gene end was trimmed by 5 bases and the J gene end by 4 bases; junction bases not matched to a gene: 14. This CDR3 contains 16 residues. As DNA, the CDR3 is TGCGCCAGCAGTGACCAAGCGGGGGAGAGGCGGTACGAGCAGTACTTC. Its translation: CASSDQAGERRYEQYF.

This rearrangement joins TRBV19 to TRBJ2-5; TRBD1 matches 7 bases. This CDR3 comprises 11 residues. From germline, CDR1 is LNHDA and CDR2 SQIVND (reference sequence). J lost 7 bases, V lost 9 bases, and 5 bases had no gene match. Here the CDR3 DNA reads TGTGCCAGCCGACAGGGTATGACCCAGTACTTC. Its protein is CASRQGMTQYF. The entire variable domain, with the rest obtained from reference TRBV19 and TRBJ2-5, is as follows: DGGITQSPKYLFRKEGQNVTLSCEQNLNHDAMYWYRQDPGQGLRLIYYSQIVNDFQKGDIAEGYSVSREKKESFPLTVTSAQKNPTAFYLCASRQGMTQYFGPGTRLLVL.

DNA for the CDR3: TGCGCCAGCAGCCAATCCGGGACAGGAGTGAACACTGAAGCTTTCTTT. Translated, it gives CASSQSGTGVNTEAFF. The chain is built from TRBV4-1 and TRBJ1-1; 8 nucleotides align to TRBD1. Germline loops: CDR1 MGHRA, CDR2 YSYEKL. V lost 2 bases to trimming and J lost 0 bases; unmatched junction nucleotides: 5. This CDR3 is 16 amino acids long.

The chain combines TRBV27 with TRBJ1-6, with D perhaps TRBD1 (6 bases). CDR1 and CDR2 from the germline V gene are MNHEY and SMNVEV (reference sequence). V was trimmed by 6 bases and J by 7 bases, leaving 13 bases between them. The CDR3 is 14 amino acids. CDR3 sequence: CASRRDTQNSPLHF. CDR3 sequence (DNA): TGTGCCAGCAGGAGGGACACGCAAAATTCACCCCTCCACTTT.

This clone was recorded only once. This chain connects TRBV7-2 to TRBJ2-7; 10 bases are shared with TRBD1. Germline loops: CDR1 SGHTA, CDR2 FQGNSA. The CDR3 loop spans 14 amino acids. V gave up 0 bases and J gave up 6 bases; unmatched junction bases: 2. The CDR3 protein is CASSLAGTGVEQYF. The CDR3 bases are TGTGCCAGCAGCTTAGCCGGGACAGGGGTCGAGCAGTACTTC.

This rearrangement joins TRBV3-1 (or the pseudogene TRBV3-2) to TRBJ1-6; D is undetermined. V lost 1 base and J 3 bases, leaving 10 bases between the germline ends. CDR1 is LGHDT and CDR2 is YNNKEL in the germline V gene (reference sequence). The CDR3 has 16 amino acids. Written as DNA, the CDR3 is TGTGCCAGCAGCCAAGCCGAGGGAGACTATAATTCACCCCTCCACTTT. This translates into CASSQAEGDYNSPLHF.

The chain has TRBV6-5 and TRBJ2-2, with D possibly TRBD1 on 6 matching bases. Germline V gene data show CDR1 as MNHEY and CDR2 as SVGAGI. Trimming took off 0 bases at V and 1 base at J, with 9 bases between the two ends. This CDR3 has 16 amino acids. The CDR3 reads CASSYSQGQNTGELFF. In DNA form, the CDR3 reads TGTGCCAGCAGTTACTCTCAGGGGCAGAACACCGGGGAGCTGTTTTTT.

The chain links TRBV6-5 to TRBJ2-3, with 8 nucleotides matching TRBD2. V gave up 8 bases and J gave up 6 bases; unmatched junction bases: 10. The CDR3 has 14 amino acids. Germline CDR1 MNHEY, CDR2 SVGAGI. The CDR3 DNA follows: TGTGCCAGCTTCGGCCACCGGGGGGGTGATACGCAGTATTTT. The encoded protein is CASFGHRGGDTQYF.

This chain links TRBV7-6 with TRBJ2-3; 9 bases line up with TRBD2. The V segment lost 5 bases and the J segment 3 bases; nucleotides outside the gene matches: 6. CDR3 size: 15 residues. The V gene's germline CDR1 is SGHVS and CDR2 FNYEAQ. CDR3 region: CASSARSGSTDTQYF. The DNA for the CDR3 is TGTGCCAGCAGCGCCCGTAGCGGGAGTACAGATACGCAGTATTTT.

Concerning this clone: Germline and junction disagree at one end, which may indicate a read error. CDR3 region: CASRSAGYSGAPAF. In DNA, the CDR3 is TGTGCCAGCAGATCCGCCGGTTATTCGGGAGCCCCGGCCTTC. The chain combines TRBV6-5 with TRBJ1-2; D gene ambiguous. The germline V gene has CDR1 MNHEY and CDR2 SVGAGI. This CDR3 spans 14 amino acids.

The chain employs TRBV27 and TRBJ2-1, with 7 bases lining up with TRBD2. The CDR3 is made up of 11 amino acids. Germline V gene data show CDR1 as MNHEY and CDR2 as SMNVEV (reference sequence). The CDR3 sequence: CGREQTNEQFF. The CDR3 coding sequence is TGTGGGCGGGAGCAGACTAATGAGCAGTTCTTC.

The J gene is TRBJ2-3, the V gene TRBV6-1; TRBD2 matches 7 bases. CDR3 size: 17 residues. Per the germline V gene, CDR1 is MNHNS and CDR2 is SASEGT. The V gene end was trimmed by 2 bases and the J gene end by 1 base; junction bases not matched to a gene: 9. This CDR3 is CASSETPGGRRTDTQYF. CDR3 bases: TGTGCCAGCAGTGAAACCCCAGGCGGGAGACGCACAGATACGCAGTATTTT.

The chain joins TRBV5-1 to TRBJ2-2; 10 nucleotides match TRBD2. This CDR3 region has 16 residues. V shed 0 bases and J 4 bases; nucleotides not matched to a gene: 3. The germline CDR1 and CDR2 sequences are SGHRS and YFSETQ. DNA of the CDR3: TGCGCCAGCAGCTTGGTAGCGGGAGGCGGCACCGGGGAGCTGTTTTTT. It codes for CASSLVAGGGTGELFF.

The V gene is TRBV6-6, the J gene TRBJ1-2; no clear D gene. The CDR3 loop spans 12 amino acids. Between the trimmed V and J ends, which lost 0 bases and 8 bases, there was a span of 7 bases. The germline CDR1 and CDR2 sequences are MNHNY and SVGAGI (reference sequence). DNA of the CDR3: TGTGCCAGCAGTTACTCGAACAACGGCTACACCTTC. It yields the protein CASSYSNNGYTF.

This clone has just one count. This chain uses TRBV19 with TRBJ2-5, with a possible D match to TRBD2 (7 bases). The germline CDR1 and CDR2 sequences are LNHDA and SQIVND (reference sequence). CDR3 size: 15 residues. The V gene lost 1 base and the J gene lost 5 bases, with 14 bases spanning the gap. The CDR3 nucleotides read TGTGCCAGTAGTATAGGGGGGGGCGCCGGGGAGACCCAGTACTTC. It translates to CASSIGGGAGETQYF.

This chain joins TRBV7-2 and TRBJ2-3, with TRBD2 matching over 8 bases. Germline CDR1 and CDR2: SGHTA and FQGNSA. CDR3 size: 15 residues. J was trimmed by 3 bases and V by 7 bases; bases with no gene match: 9. The DNA for the CDR3 is TGTGCCAGCACCCTTGGACTAGCAGTAACAGATACGCAGTATTTT. This gives the protein CASTLGLAVTDTQYF.

V usage is TRBV7-8 and J usage is TRBJ2-7, with 8 nucleotides matching TRBD2. The V gene end was trimmed by 5 bases and the J gene end by 3 bases; junction bases not matched to a gene: 6. Germline CDR1 reads SGHVS; CDR2 reads FQNEAQ. CDR3 length equals 14 residues. Here the CDR3 reads CASSPREVNYEQYF. DNA of the CDR3: TGTGCCAGCAGCCCGCGGGAGGTGAACTACGAGCAGTACTTC.

The V and J genes are TRBV11-3 and TRBJ2-1, with D uncertain. The V gene lost 2 bases and the J gene lost 0 bases, with 14 bases spanning the gap. This CDR3 has 17 amino acids. Germline V gene data show CDR1 as SGHNT and CDR2 as YENEEA. CDR3 sequence (DNA): TGTGCCAGCAGCTTACATCCTGCGGTGAGCTCCTACAATGAGCAGTTCTTC. Residues: CASSLHPAVSSYNEQFF.

The chain is built from TRBV27 and TRBJ2-5, with TRBD2 matching 14 bases. Germline trimming cut 6 bases from V and 2 bases from J; bases unmatched to any gene: 2. The CDR3 is made up of 15 amino acids. The germline V gene encodes CDR1 MNHEY and CDR2 SMNVEV (reference sequence). The CDR3 sequence is CASRRLAGGQETQYF. The CDR3 DNA reads TGTGCCAGCAGGAGACTAGCGGGGGGGCAAGAGACCCAGTACTTC.

This chain joins TRBV5-1 and TRBJ1-3, with a weak D call TRBD1 (6 bases). Trimming removed 1 base from V and 2 bases from J, with 10 bases in between. In germline, CDR1 is SGHRS, CDR2 YFSETQ. CDR3 size: 15 residues. The CDR3 coding sequence is TGCGCCAGCAGCTTGTATTCAGGGGCTGGAAACACCATATATTTT. Translating it yields CASSLYSGAGNTIYF.

The rearrangement joins TRBV28 to TRBJ2-5; D remains ambiguous. Germline V gene lookup returns CDR1 MDHEN and CDR2 SYDVKM. There are 14 residues in the CDR3. V was trimmed by 1 base and J by 1 base, leaving 7 bases between them. In DNA form, the CDR3 reads TGTGCCAGCAGTTTATATGGCAGCCAAGAGACCCAGTACTTC. It specifies CASSLYGSQETQYF.

The rearrangement joins TRBV10-3 to TRBJ1-5, with 12 bases aligning to TRBD1. V shed 2 bases, J shed 7 bases, and the junction held 6 bases outside the gene matches. This CDR3 region has 16 residues. Germline loops: CDR1 ENHRY, CDR2 SYGVKD. Here the CDR3 reads CAISEPGTGGGQPQHF. In nucleotides, the CDR3 is TGTGCCATCAGTGAGCCCGGGACAGGGGGCGGGCAGCCCCAGCATTTT.

The chain links TRBV30 to TRBJ1-6; D perhaps matches TRBD1 (5 bases). Germline CDR1 reads GTSNPN; CDR2 reads SVGIG (reference sequence). Trimming shortened V by 4 bases and J by 1 base, and 14 bases separated the two germline ends. The CDR3 runs 16 residues. DNA of the CDR3: TGTGCCTGGACCTTTGGAGGGGCATCCTATAATTCACCCCTCCACTTT. This translates into CAWTFGGASYNSPLHF.

This chain joins TRBV28 and TRBJ2-7; possible D gene TRBD2, 6 bases. This CDR3 contains 14 residues. Trimming pared 5 bases from V and 0 bases from J, leaving 11 bases between. CDR1 and CDR2 (germline): MDHEN, SYDVKM. In DNA, the CDR3 is TGTGCCAGCAGTCCCGGGAGTTACTCCTACGAGCAGTACTTC. Translated, it gives CASSPGSYSYEQYF.

The J gene is TRBJ1-3, the V gene TRBV4-1; 7 nucleotides match TRBD1. The CDR3 spans 17 residues. Trimming cost V 1 base and J 2 bases; bases outside gene matches: 8. The germline gives CDR1 MGHRA, CDR2 YSYEKL. As DNA, the CDR3 is TGCGCCAGCAGCCAAGCCCCCCCGCAGGGGGCTGGAAACACCATATATTTT. This sequence encodes CASSQAPPQGAGNTIYF.

The chain combines TRBV11-2 with TRBJ2-7; 11 positions match TRBD2. CDR3 length: 16 amino acids. Germline V lookup: CDR1 SGHAT, CDR2 FQNNGV. J lost 6 bases, V lost 5 bases, and 12 bases had no gene match. The CDR3 nucleotides are TGTGCCAGCAGCCTAAATAGCGGGAGGGCCTACTCCGAGCAGTACTTC. Protein sequence: CASSLNSGRAYSEQYF. Supplemented by reference TRBV11-2 and TRBJ2-7, the full variable domain reads EAGVAQSPRYKIIEKRQSVAFWCNPISGHATLYWYQQILGQGPKLLIQFQNNGVVDDSQLPKDRFSAERLKGVDSTLKIQPAKLEDSAVYLCASSLNSGRAYSEQYFGPGTRLTVT.